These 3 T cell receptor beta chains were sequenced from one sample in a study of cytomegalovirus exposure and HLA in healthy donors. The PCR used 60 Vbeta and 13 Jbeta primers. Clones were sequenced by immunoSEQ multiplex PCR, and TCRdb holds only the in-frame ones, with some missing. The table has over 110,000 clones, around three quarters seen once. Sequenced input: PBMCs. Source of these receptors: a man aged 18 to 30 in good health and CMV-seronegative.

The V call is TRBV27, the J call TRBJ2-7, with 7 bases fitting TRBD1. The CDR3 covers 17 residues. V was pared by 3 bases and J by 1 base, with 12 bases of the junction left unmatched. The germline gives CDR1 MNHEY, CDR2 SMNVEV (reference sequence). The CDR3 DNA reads TGTGCCAGCAGTTTCAACAGGGGAGTTGGACTTTCCTACGAGCAGTACTTC. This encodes CASSFNRGVGLSYEQYF.

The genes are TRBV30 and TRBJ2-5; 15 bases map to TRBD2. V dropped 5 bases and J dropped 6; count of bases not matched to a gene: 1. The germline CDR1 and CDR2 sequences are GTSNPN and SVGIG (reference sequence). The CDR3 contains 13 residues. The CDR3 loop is CAWGLAGGKTQYF. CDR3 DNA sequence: TGTGCCTGGGGACTAGCGGGGGGGAAGACCCAGTACTTC. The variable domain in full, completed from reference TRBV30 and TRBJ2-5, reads SQTIHQWPATLVQPVGSPLSLECTVEGTSNPNLYWYRQAAGRGLQLLFYSVGIGQISSEVPQNLSASRPQDRQFILSSKKLLLSDSGFYLCAWGLAGGKTQYFGPGTRLLVL.

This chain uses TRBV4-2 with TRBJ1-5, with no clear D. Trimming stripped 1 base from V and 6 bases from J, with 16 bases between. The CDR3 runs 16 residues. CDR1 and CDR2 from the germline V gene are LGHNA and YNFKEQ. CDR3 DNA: TGTGCCAGCAGCCAAGCGTGGGCATCCTCCAGTCAGCCCCAGCATTTT. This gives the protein CASSQAWASSSQPQHF.